These 19 T cell receptor beta chains originate from one sample sequenced in a study of blood T cell repertoires in COVID-19. Clones were sequenced by immunoSEQ multiplex PCR, and TCRdb holds only the in-frame ones, with some missing. The data hold 250,000 to 350,000 clones, with roughly 90% observed a single time. The source material was peripheral blood. Receptor source: a woman in her thirties or forties who had recovered from COVID-19.

The chain couples TRBV19 to TRBJ1-2, with 7 bases matching TRBD1. The CDR3 covers 13 residues. V shed 7 bases, J shed 8 bases, and the junction held 10 bases outside the gene matches. Germline V gene lookup returns CDR1 LNHDA and CDR2 SQIVND (reference sequence). For the CDR3, the DNA is TGTGCCAGTACCTTACGACAGGGCCGAGGCTACACCTTC. Translation: CASTLRQGRGYTF.

This clone was counted between two and nine times. The rearrangement joins TRBV19 to TRBJ1-1; the match to TRBD1 covers 8 bases. Unmatched junction bases numbered 6, after V lost 6 bases and J lost 3 bases. The CDR3 sequence is 14 residues long. Per germline, CDR1 LNHDA and CDR2 SQIVND (reference sequence). The CDR3, as DNA: TGTGCCAGTAGCGCCGGACAGGGTTACACTGAAGCTTTCTTT. Translated: CASSAGQGYTEAFF.

This clone was seen more than once but under ten times. As DNA, the CDR3 is TGTGCCAGCAGTAAGGGGTGGGCAGGGGACAGGGAGGATCAGCCCCAGCATTTT. Protein: CASSKGWAGDREDQPQHF. The rearrangement joins TRBV28 to TRBJ1-5; TRBD1 matches at 9 bases. V lost 5 bases, J lost 5 bases, and 16 bases stayed unmatched. Per the germline V gene, CDR1 is MDHEN and CDR2 is SYDVKM. The CDR3 is 18 amino acids.

This chain uses TRBV27 with TRBJ1-4, with D possibly matching TRBD1 (6 bases). The CDR3 has 13 residues. In germline, CDR1 is MNHEY, CDR2 SMNVEV (reference sequence). Trimming shortened V by 5 bases and J by 6 bases, and 10 bases separated the two germline ends. Written as DNA, the CDR3 is TGTGCCAGCAGTCCAAGACAGGATGAAAAACTGTTTTTT. Protein: CASSPRQDEKLFF.

The chain employs TRBV30 and TRBJ1-5; unclear D gene. The CDR3 loop spans 14 amino acids. Looked up from germline, CDR1 is GTSNPN and CDR2 is SVGIG (reference sequence). V shed 0 bases and J shed 6 bases, with 12 bases lying between them. Here the CDR3 reads CAWSVTPEGQPQHF. For the CDR3, the DNA is TGTGCCTGGAGTGTAACGCCGGAGGGTCAGCCCCAGCATTTT.

In regard to this clone: This sample also contains other DNA sequences that code for the same CDR3. The CDR3 is CASSPTSGSTDTQYF. The DNA for the CDR3 is TGTGCCAGTAGTCCAACTAGCGGGAGCACAGATACGCAGTATTTT. The V gene is TRBV19, the J gene TRBJ2-3; 9 bases agree with TRBD2. Germline assignment: CDR1 LNHDA and CDR2 SQIVND (reference sequence). V gave up 5 bases and J gave up 0 bases; unmatched junction bases: 3. The CDR3 runs to 15 residues.

J is TRBJ2-7 and V is TRBV7-2, with 9 bases matching TRBD2. Germline V lookup: CDR1 SGHTA, CDR2 FQGNSA. CDR3 length equals 15 residues. Trimming at V came to 4 bases and at J to 9 bases, leaving 13 bases not matched to a gene. The CDR3 nucleotides are TGTGCCAGCAGCTCCACGGGACTAGCCCACAGTGCGCAGTACTTC. This sequence encodes CASSSTGLAHSAQYF.

V gene TRBV27 combines with J gene TRBJ2-7, with 9 bases aligning to TRBD1. Germline V gene lookup returns CDR1 MNHEY and CDR2 SMNVEV (reference sequence). V gave up 5 bases and J gave up 6 bases; unmatched junction bases: 8. The CDR3 is made up of 14 amino acids. The CDR3, as DNA: TGTGCCAGCAGTCCCGGGACAGGGCTCTCCGAGCAGTACTTC. Translating it yields CASSPGTGLSEQYF.

This clone was detected once. This chain connects TRBV5-1 to TRBJ2-2, with D perhaps matching TRBD2 (5 bases). V lost 2 bases, J lost 7 bases, and 15 bases lay in between. CDR1 and CDR2 (germline): SGHRS, YFSETQ. CDR3 length equals 15 residues. This CDR3 is CASSLGLAWGGELFF. CDR3 bases: TGCGCCAGCAGCTTAGGTCTAGCCTGGGGCGGGGAGCTGTTTTTT. Supplemented by reference TRBV5-1 and TRBJ2-2, the full variable domain reads KAGVTQTPRYLIKTRGQQVTLSCSPISGHRSVSWYQQTPGQGLQFLFEYFSETQRNKGNFPGRFSGRQFSNSRSEMNVSTLELGDSALYLCASSLGLAWGGELFFGEGSRLTVL.

This clone was detected once. This rearrangement joins TRBV10-3 to TRBJ2-1, with D tentatively TRBD2 (5 bases). Trimming pared 7 bases from V and 3 bases from J, leaving 19 bases between. CDR3 length: 16 residues. Germline CDR1 reads ENHRY; CDR2 reads SYGVKD. This chain's CDR3 is CAITAQEGLYYNEQFF. The CDR3 DNA reads as TGTGCCATCACTGCCCAAGAGGGCCTTTACTACAATGAGCAGTTCTTC.

This rearrangement joins TRBV10-3 to TRBJ2-2; 7 bases map to TRBD2. Germline CDR1 ENHRY, CDR2 SYGVKD. The V segment lost 3 bases and the J segment 6 bases; nucleotides outside the gene matches: 4. The CDR3 consists of 14 residues. The CDR3 loop reads CAISDVGGPGELFF. In DNA form, the CDR3 reads TGTGCCATCAGTGATGTGGGAGGGCCCGGGGAGCTGTTTTTT.

The chain has TRBV10-3 and TRBJ2-3; possible D gene TRBD2, 5 bases. The CDR3 sequence is 14 residues long. Germline V gene sequence: CDR1 ENHRY, CDR2 SYGVKD. Trimming left V 3 bases short and J 6 bases short, with 13 bases between. CDR3 sequence reads: CAISDPPRGDTQYF. DNA of the CDR3: TGTGCCATCAGTGACCCCCCTAGAGGGGATACGCAGTATTTT.

This rearrangement joins TRBV15 to TRBJ2-7; D is uncertain. The V end was cut by 5 bases, the J end by 7 bases, with 15 bases between. The CDR3 runs 13 residues. Per germline, CDR1 LNHNV and CDR2 YYDKDF (reference sequence). CDR3 protein: CATSVTVFREQYF. The CDR3 bases are TGTGCCACCAGCGTAACGGTATTTCGGGAGCAGTACTTC.

This sequence joins TRBV12-5 and TRBJ1-6, with D unclear. Looked up from germline, CDR1 is LGHNT and CDR2 is FRNRAP. The CDR3 loop spans 13 amino acids. Trimming removed 0 bases from V and 10 bases from J, with 7 bases in between. DNA of the CDR3: TGTGCTAGTGGTTTGGTAGGAGGCTCACCCCTCCACTTT. It translates to CASGLVGGSPLHF.

The CDR3 reads CASSPDRGLSYEQYF. CDR3 bases: TGTGCCAGCAGCCCTGACAGGGGGCTCTCCTACGAGCAGTACTTC. V gene TRBV28 combines with J gene TRBJ2-7; 10 nucleotides line up with TRBD1. Germline-derived CDR1 and CDR2 are MDHEN and SYDVKM. The CDR3 totals 15 residues. The ends lost 6 bases at V and 0 bases at J; junction bases unmatched: 5.

This clone has a single count. The J gene is TRBJ2-5, the V gene TRBV3-1 (or the pseudogene TRBV3-2); 7 nucleotides match TRBD2. Germline CDR1 is LGHDT and CDR2 is YNNKEL (reference sequence). The CDR3 length is 12 residues. The V and J ends lost 8 bases and 1 base, in that order; junction bases with no gene match: 1. The CDR3 here is CASGGGQETQYF. The CDR3 nucleotides are TGTGCCAGCGGCGGGGGCCAAGAGACCCAGTACTTC.

Comments on this clone: Other DNA variants within this sample encode the same CDR3. The V and J genes are TRBV19 and TRBJ2-7; 10 bases align to TRBD1. Germline CDR1 LNHDA, CDR2 SQIVND (reference sequence). This CDR3 comprises 14 residues. V was clipped by 5 bases and J by 3 bases; unmatched bases: 4. The CDR3: CASSPRTGGYEQYF. In nucleotides, the CDR3 is TGTGCCAGTAGTCCACGGACAGGGGGCTACGAGCAGTACTTC. The variable domain in full, completed from reference TRBV19 and TRBJ2-7, reads DGGITQSPKYLFRKEGQNVTLSCEQNLNHDAMYWYRQDPGQGLRLIYYSQIVNDFQKGDIAEGYSVSREKKESFPLTVTSAQKNPTAFYLCASSPRTGGYEQYFGPGTRLTVT.

The V call is TRBV10-3, the J call TRBJ1-6, with D perhaps matching TRBD1 (6 bases). Germline CDR1 ENHRY, CDR2 SYGVKD. CDR3 length: 14 residues. Trimming cost V 6 bases and J 5 bases, with 11 bases left between them. The CDR3 nucleotides read TGTGCCATCAGGGATCAGGGGAATAATTCACCCCTCCACTTT. The encoded protein is CAIRDQGNNSPLHF.

The V and J genes are TRBV18 and TRBJ2-7, with D tentatively TRBD2 (5 bases). Looked up from germline, CDR1 is KGHSH and CDR2 is LQKENI. The V end lost 2 bases, the J end lost 6 bases, and 17 bases lay between the germline ends. The CDR3 is made up of 15 amino acids. The CDR3 loop reads CASSPRSGAPIEQYF. CDR3 bases: TGTGCCAGCTCACCAAGGAGCGGTGCCCCGATCGAGCAGTACTTC.